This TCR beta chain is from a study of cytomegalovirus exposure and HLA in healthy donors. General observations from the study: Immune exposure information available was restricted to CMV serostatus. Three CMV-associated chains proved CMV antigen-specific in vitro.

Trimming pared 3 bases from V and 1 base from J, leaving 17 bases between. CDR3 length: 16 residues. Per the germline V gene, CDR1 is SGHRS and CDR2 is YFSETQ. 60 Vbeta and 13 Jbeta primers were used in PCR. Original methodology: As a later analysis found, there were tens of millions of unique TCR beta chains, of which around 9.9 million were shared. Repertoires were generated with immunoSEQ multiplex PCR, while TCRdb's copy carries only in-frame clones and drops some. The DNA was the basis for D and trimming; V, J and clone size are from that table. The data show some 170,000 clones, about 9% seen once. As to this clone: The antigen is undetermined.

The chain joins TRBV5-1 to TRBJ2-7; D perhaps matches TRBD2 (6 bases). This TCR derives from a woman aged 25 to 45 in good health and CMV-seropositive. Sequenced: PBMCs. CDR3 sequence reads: CASSYYGRGGSYEQYF. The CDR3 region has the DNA TGCGCCAGCAGCTACTACGGACGGGGAGGATCCTACGAGCAGTACTTC.